The source of this T cell receptor (beta chain) is a study of patients and donors after allogeneic stem cell transplantation. TCRdb re-called the RT-PCR reads through MiXCR, storing one row per CDR3 protein. The table lists approximately 430,000 distinct CDR3 sequences, roughly 17% of them singletons, with 6.5% to 7.5% in the top ten. The CDR3 spans 14 residues. Germline CDR1 MDHEN, CDR2 SYDVKM. V lost 8 bases and J lost 5; bases outside the gene matches: 10. The sample taken for sequencing was blood, either unsorted or a sorted T cell fraction (not recorded which). The chain is built from TRBV28 and TRBJ2-7, with 9 bases matching TRBD2. This TCR was sampled from a human donor who was either an allogeneic HSCT recipient or a stem cell or donor lymphocyte infusion donor (not recorded which). It is not recorded whose cells these are; they may come from a transplant donor. The CDR3 here is CASVNVAGVNEQYF. CDR3 bases: TGTGCCAGCGTTAATGTAGCGGGAGTTAACGAGCAGTACTTC.